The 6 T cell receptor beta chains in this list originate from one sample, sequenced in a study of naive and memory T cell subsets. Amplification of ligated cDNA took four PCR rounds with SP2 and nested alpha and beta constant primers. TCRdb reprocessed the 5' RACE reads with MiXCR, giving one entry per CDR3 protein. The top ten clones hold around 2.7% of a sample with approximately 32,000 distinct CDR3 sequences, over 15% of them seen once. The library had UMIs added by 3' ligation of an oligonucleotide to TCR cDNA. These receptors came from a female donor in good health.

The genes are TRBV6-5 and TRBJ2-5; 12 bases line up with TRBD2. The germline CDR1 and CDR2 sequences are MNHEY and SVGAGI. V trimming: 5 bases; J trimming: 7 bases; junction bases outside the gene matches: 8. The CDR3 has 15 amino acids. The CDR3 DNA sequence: TGTGCCAGCAGTCGTGCTAGCGGGGGGGCGGGGACCCAGTACTTC. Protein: CASSRASGGAGTQYF.

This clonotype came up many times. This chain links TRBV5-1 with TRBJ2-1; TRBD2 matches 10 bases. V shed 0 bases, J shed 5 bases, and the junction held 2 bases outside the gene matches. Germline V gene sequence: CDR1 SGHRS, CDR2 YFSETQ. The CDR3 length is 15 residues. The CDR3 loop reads CASSLVLAGHNEQFF. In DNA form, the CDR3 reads TGCGCCAGCAGCTTGGTACTAGCGGGGCACAATGAGCAGTTCTTC.

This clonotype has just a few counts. This chain's CDR3 is CSARELRLAEETQYF. DNA of the CDR3: TGCAGTGCTAGAGAGCTGAGACTAGCCGAAGAGACCCAGTACTTC. The rearrangement joins TRBV20-1 to TRBJ2-5; TRBD2 agrees at 7 bases. This CDR3 contains 15 residues. Germline V gene data show CDR1 as DFQATT and CDR2 as SNEGSKA (reference sequence). V lost 0 bases to trimming and J lost 3 bases; unmatched junction nucleotides: 7.

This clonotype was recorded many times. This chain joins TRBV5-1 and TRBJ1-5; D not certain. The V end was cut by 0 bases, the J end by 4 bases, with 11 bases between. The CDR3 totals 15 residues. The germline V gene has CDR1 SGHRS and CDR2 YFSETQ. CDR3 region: CASSLGGRGNQPQHF. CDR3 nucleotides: TGCGCCAGCAGCTTGGGGGGTCGAGGGAATCAGCCCCAGCATTTT.

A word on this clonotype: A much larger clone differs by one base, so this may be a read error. Here the CDR3 DNA reads TGTGCCAGCAGCCCCATGAGGACTAAACAACAAGAGACCCAGTACTTC. Translated: CASSPMRTKQQETQYF. The rearrangement joins TRBV7-6 to TRBJ2-5; D is perhaps TRBD2 (6 bases). Germline CDR1 and CDR2: SGHVS and FNYEAQ. This CDR3 has 16 residues. The V end was cut by 5 bases, the J end by 2 bases, with 18 bases between.

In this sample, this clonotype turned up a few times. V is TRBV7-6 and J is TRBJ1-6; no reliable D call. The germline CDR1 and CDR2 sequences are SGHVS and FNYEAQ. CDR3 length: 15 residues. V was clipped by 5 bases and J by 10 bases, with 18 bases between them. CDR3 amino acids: CASSPRLVEGSPLHF. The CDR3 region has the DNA TGTGCCAGCAGCCCCCGCTTAGTGGAGGGATCACCCCTCCACTTT.